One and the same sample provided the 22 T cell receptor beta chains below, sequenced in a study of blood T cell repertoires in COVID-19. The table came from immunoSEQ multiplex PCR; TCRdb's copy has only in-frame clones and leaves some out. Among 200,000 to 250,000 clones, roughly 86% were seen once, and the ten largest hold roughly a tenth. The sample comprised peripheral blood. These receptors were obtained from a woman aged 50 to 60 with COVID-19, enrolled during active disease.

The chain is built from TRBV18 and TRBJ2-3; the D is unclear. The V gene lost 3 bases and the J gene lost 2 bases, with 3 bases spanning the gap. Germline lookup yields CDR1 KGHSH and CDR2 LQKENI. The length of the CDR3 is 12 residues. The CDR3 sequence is CASSPFTDTQYF. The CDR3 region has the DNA TGTGCCAGCTCACCCTTCACAGATACGCAGTATTTT.

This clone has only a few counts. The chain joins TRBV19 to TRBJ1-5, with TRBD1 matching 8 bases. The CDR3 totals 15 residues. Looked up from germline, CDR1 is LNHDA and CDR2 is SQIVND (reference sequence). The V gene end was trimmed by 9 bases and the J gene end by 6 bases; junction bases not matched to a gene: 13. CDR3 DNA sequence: TGTGCCAGCACTCTGACCGGGACAGGCCTTCAGCCCCAGCATTTT. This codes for CASTLTGTGLQPQHF.

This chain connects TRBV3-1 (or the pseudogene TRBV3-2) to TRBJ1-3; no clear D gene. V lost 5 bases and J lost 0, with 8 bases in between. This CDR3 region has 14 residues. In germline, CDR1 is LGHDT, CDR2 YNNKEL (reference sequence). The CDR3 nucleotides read TGTGCCAGCAGCGAGGGTAACTCTGGAAACACCATATATTTT. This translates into CASSEGNSGNTIYF.

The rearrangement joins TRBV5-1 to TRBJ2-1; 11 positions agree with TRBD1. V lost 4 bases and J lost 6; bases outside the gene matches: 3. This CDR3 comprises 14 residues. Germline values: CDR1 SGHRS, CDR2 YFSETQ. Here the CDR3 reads CASSRTGGPNEQFF. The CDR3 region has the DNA TGCGCCAGCAGCCGGACAGGGGGCCCCAATGAGCAGTTCTTC.

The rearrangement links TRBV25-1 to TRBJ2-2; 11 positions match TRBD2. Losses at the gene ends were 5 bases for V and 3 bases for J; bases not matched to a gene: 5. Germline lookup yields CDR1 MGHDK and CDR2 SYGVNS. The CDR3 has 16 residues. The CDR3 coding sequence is TGTGCCAGCAGTATCATAGCGGGGGGGGACACCGGGGAGCTGTTTTTT. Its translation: CASSIIAGGDTGELFF.

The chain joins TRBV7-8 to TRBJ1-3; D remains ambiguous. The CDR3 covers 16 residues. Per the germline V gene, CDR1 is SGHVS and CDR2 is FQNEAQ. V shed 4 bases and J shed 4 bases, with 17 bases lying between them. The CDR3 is CASSSGRERLGNTIYF. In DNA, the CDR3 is TGTGCCAGCAGCTCCGGTAGGGAGCGACTAGGAAACACCATATATTTT.

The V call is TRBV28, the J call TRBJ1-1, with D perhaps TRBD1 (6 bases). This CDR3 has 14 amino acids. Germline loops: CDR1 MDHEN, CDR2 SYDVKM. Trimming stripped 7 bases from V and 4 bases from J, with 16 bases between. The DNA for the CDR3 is TGTGCCAGCACCTTAAGGGGGGGGCGCACTGAAGCTTTCTTT. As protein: CASTLRGGRTEAFF. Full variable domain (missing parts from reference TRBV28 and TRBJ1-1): DVKVTQSSRYLVKRTGEKVFLECVQDMDHENMFWYRQDPGLGLRLIYFSYDVKMKEKGDIPEGYSVSREKKERFSLILESASTNQTSMYLCASTLRGGRTEAFFGQGTRLTVV.

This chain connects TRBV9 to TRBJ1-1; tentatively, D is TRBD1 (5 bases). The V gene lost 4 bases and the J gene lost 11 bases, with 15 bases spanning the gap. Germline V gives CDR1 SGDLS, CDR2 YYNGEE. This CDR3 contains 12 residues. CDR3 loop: CASSSPGGAAFF. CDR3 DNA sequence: TGTGCCAGCAGCTCCCCCGGGGGTGCGGCTTTCTTT.

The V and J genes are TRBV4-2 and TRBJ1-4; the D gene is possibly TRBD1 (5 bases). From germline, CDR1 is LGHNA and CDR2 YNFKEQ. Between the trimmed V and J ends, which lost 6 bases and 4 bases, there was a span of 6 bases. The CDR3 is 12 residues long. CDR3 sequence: CASRDINEKLFF. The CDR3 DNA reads TGTGCCAGCAGGGACATTAATGAAAAACTGTTTTTT.

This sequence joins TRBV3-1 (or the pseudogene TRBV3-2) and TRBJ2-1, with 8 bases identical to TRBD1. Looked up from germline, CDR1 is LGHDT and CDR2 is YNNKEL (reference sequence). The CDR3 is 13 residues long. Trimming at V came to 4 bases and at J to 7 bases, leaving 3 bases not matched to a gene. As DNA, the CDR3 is TGTGCCAGCAGCCGCTGGACAGGGAATGAGCAGTTCTTC. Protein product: CASSRWTGNEQFF.

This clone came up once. CDR3 DNA: TGTGCCAGCAGCGAGAGGGGGACTGGGGCCAACGTCCTGACTTTC. It specifies CASSERGTGANVLTF. This chain connects TRBV5-6 to TRBJ2-6, with D tentatively TRBD1 (6 bases). The V and J ends lost 4 bases and 2 bases respectively, with 10 bases between them. This CDR3 spans 15 amino acids. The germline gives CDR1 SGHDT, CDR2 YYEEEE.

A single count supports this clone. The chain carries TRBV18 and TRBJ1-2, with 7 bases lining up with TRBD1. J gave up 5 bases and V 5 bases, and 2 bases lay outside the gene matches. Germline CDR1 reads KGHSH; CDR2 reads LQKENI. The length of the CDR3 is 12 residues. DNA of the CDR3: TGTGCCAGCTCAACAGGGGTGTATGGCTACACCTTC. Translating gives CASSTGVYGYTF.

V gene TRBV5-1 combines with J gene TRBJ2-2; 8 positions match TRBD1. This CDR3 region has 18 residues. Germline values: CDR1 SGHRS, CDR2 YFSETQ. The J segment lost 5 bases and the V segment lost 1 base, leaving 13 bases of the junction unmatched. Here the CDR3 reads CASSLPQTGALRTGELFF. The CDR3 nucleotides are TGCGCCAGCAGCTTGCCCCAGACAGGGGCCTTACGGACCGGGGAGCTGTTTTTT.

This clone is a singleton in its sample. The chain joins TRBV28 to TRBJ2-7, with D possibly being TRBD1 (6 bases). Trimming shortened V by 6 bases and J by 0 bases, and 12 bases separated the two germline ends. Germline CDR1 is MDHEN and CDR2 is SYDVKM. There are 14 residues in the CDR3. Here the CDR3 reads CASRGPGDSYEQYF. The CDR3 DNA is TGTGCCAGCAGGGGCCCAGGGGACTCCTACGAGCAGTACTTC. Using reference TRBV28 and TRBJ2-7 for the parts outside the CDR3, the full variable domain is DVKVTQSSRYLVKRTGEKVFLECVQDMDHENMFWYRQDPGLGLRLIYFSYDVKMKEKGDIPEGYSVSREKKERFSLILESASTNQTSMYLCASRGPGDSYEQYFGPGTRLTVT.

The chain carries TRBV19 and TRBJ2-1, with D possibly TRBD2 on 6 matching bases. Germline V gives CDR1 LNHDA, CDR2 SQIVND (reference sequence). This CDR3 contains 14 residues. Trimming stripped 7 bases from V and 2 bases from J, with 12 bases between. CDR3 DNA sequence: TGTGCCAGTACTTCGACTAGGGCCTACAATGAGCAGTTCTTC. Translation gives CASTSTRAYNEQFF.

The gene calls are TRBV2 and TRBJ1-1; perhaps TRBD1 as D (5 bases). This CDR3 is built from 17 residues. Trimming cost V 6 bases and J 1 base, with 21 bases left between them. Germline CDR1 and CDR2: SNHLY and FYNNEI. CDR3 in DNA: TGTGCCAGCAGCCCCGCTGGGGCCCGCTTTGGGAACACTGAAGCTTTCTTT. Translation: CASSPAGARFGNTEAFF.

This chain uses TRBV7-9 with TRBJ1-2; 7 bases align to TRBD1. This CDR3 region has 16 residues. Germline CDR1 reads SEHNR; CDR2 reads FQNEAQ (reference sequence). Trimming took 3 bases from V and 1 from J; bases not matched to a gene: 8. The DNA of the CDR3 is TGTGCCAGCAGCTTCCCCGGGACAGTCGGTAACTATGGCTACACCTTC. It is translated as CASSFPGTVGNYGYTF.

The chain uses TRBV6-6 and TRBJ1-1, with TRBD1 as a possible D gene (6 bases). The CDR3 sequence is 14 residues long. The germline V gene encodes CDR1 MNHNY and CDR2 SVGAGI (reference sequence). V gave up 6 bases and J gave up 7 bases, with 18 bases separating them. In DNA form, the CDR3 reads TGTGCCAGCAGGACTTCAGGGGAGATTAATGAAGCTTTCTTT. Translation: CASRTSGEINEAFF.

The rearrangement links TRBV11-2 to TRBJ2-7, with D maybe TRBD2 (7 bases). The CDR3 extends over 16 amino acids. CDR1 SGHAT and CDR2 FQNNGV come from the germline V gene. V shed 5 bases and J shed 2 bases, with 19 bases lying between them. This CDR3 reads CASSPRGAGAPYEQYF. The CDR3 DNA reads TGTGCCAGCAGCCCGCGAGGGGCGGGGGCACCCTACGAGCAGTACTTC.

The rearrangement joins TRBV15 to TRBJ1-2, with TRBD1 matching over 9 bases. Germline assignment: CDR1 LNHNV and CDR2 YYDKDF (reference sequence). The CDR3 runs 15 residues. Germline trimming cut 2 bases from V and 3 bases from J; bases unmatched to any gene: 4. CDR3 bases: TGTGCCACCAGCAGAACCCGACAGGGGGACTATGGCTACACCTTC. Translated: CATSRTRQGDYGYTF.

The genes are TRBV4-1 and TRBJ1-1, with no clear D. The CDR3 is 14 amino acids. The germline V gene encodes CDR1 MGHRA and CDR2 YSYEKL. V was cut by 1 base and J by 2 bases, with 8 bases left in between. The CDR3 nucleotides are TGCGCCAGCAGCCAAGGACACCTCAACACTGAAGCTTTCTTT. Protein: CASSQGHLNTEAFF.

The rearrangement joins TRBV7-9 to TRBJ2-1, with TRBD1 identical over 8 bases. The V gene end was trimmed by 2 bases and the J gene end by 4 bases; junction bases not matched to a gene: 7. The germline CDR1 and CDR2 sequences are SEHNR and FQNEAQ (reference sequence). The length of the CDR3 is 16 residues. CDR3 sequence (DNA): TGTGCCAGCAGCTTATCTGCAGGGGGCGAATACAATGAGCAGTTCTTC. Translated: CASSLSAGGEYNEQFF.